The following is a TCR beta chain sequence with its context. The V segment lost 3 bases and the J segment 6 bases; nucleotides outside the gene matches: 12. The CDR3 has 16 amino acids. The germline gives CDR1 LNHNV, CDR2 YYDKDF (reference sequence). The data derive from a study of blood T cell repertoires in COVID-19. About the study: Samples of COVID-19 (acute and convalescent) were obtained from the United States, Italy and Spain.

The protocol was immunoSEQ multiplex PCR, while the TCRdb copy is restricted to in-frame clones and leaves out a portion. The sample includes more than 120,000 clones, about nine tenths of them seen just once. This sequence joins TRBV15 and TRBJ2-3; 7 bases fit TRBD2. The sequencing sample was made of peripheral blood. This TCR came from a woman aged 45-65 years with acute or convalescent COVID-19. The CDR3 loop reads CATSSRQGGSLDTQYF. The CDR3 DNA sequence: TGTGCCACCAGCAGCCGGCAGGGCGGGAGTTTGGATACGCAGTATTTT. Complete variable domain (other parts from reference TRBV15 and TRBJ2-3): DAMVIQNPRYQVTQFGKPVTLSCSQTLNHNVMYWYQQKSSQAPKLLFHYYDKDFNNEADTPDNFQSRRPNTSFCFLDIRSPGLGDTAMYLCATSSRQGGSLDTQYFGPGTRLTVL.